A single sample gave rise to the 9 T cell receptor beta chains below, sequenced in a study of cytomegalovirus exposure and HLA in healthy donors. Some clones are missing from TCRdb's copy, which holds only in-frame ones; the method was immunoSEQ multiplex PCR. This sample yields 150,000 to 200,000 clones, of which 91% are seen a single time; approximately 3% belongs to the top ten. Sample: PBMCs. These receptors originate from a woman in her late teens or twenties in good health and CMV-seropositive.

This clone was counted a single time. This sequence joins TRBV30 and TRBJ1-1; D ambiguous. Germline CDR1 reads GTSNPN; CDR2 reads SVGIG (reference sequence). V lost 0 bases to trimming and J lost 5 bases, with 10 bases between them. The CDR3 is 13 residues long. CDR3 protein: CAWSVVATTEAFF. For the CDR3, the DNA is TGTGCCTGGAGTGTAGTCGCGACAACTGAAGCTTTCTTT.

There are a few counts of this clone. The chain links TRBV6-6 to TRBJ2-2; 9 bases fit TRBD1. Germline V gives CDR1 MNHNY, CDR2 SVGAGI (reference sequence). This CDR3 is built from 15 residues. V was pared by 2 bases and J by 5 bases, with 3 bases of the junction left unmatched. The CDR3 spells CASSYGTGMTGELFF. CDR3 in DNA: TGTGCCAGCAGTTACGGGACAGGGATGACCGGGGAGCTGTTTTTT.

The gene calls are TRBV7-6 and TRBJ2-2; 10 bases are shared with TRBD1. This CDR3 is 17 amino acids long. Per the germline V gene, CDR1 is SGHVS and CDR2 is FNYEAQ. V dropped 1 base and J dropped 7; count of bases not matched to a gene: 9. CDR3 sequence: CASSLGADRGPNGELFF. As DNA, the CDR3 is TGTGCCAGCAGCTTAGGGGCTGACAGGGGGCCGAACGGGGAGCTGTTTTTT.

The chain carries TRBV18 and TRBJ1-6; unclear D gene. Trimming stripped 1 base from V and 9 bases from J, with 16 bases between. The CDR3 runs 16 residues. The V gene's germline CDR1 is KGHSH and CDR2 LQKENI. The CDR3 spells CASSPLQVGFGSPLHF. CDR3 DNA sequence: TGTGCCAGCTCACCACTTCAGGTGGGTTTCGGTTCACCCCTCCACTTT. Based on the CDR3 plus reference TRBV18 and TRBJ1-6, the full variable domain is NAGVMQNPRHLVRRRGQEARLRCSPMKGHSHVYWYRQLPEEGLKFMVYLQKENIIDESGMPKERFSAEFPKEGPSILRIQQVVRGDSAAYFCASSPLQVGFGSPLHFGNGTRLTVT.

The chain links TRBV4-2 to TRBJ2-1; 9 positions agree with TRBD1. The V gene's germline CDR1 is LGHNA and CDR2 YNFKEQ. The V and J ends lost 2 bases and 6 bases, in that order; junction bases with no gene match: 5. This CDR3 comprises 15 residues. The CDR3 spells CASSQKQGAGNEQFF. The CDR3 DNA reads TGTGCCAGCAGCCAAAAACAGGGGGCTGGCAATGAGCAGTTCTTC.

This rearrangement joins TRBV6-1 to TRBJ2-2; D might be TRBD2 (5 bases). The ends were cut back, 7 bases at V and 7 bases at J, with 13 bases in the middle. Per the germline V gene, CDR1 is MNHNS and CDR2 is SASEGT. This CDR3 is 13 amino acids long. CDR3 DNA sequence: TGTGCCAGCACTAGCAGTCTGTTCGGGGAGCTGTTTTTT. This translates into CASTSSLFGELFF.

Here the CDR3 reads CASSPGQGLSNQPQHF. The DNA for the CDR3 is TGTGCCAGCAGCCCTGGACAGGGTTTGAGCAATCAGCCCCAGCATTTT. The chain links TRBV5-8 to TRBJ1-5, with TRBD1 identical over 8 bases. J lost 1 base, V lost 4 bases, and 7 bases had no gene match. The CDR3 is 16 amino acids. Germline CDR1 SGHTS, CDR2 YDEGEE. The full variable domain, completed using reference TRBV5-8 and TRBJ1-5, is EAGVTQSPTHLIKTRGQQATLRCSPISGHTSVYWYQQALGLGLQFLLWYDEGEERNRGNFPPRFSGRQFPNYSSELNVNALELEDSALYLCASSPGQGLSNQPQHFGDGTRLSIL.

The chain is built from TRBV19 and TRBJ2-3, with 8 bases lining up with TRBD1. V shed 2 bases and J 9 bases; nucleotides not matched to a gene: 4. Germline assignment: CDR1 LNHDA and CDR2 SQIVND (reference sequence). The CDR3 has 13 residues. The CDR3 protein is CASSISTGETQYF. As DNA, the CDR3 is TGTGCCAGTAGTATATCGACAGGGGAAACGCAGTATTTT.

The CDR3 region is CASSPSGRVGTDTQYF. CDR3 DNA: TGTGCCAGCAGCCCGAGCGGGAGAGTGGGCACAGATACGCAGTATTTT. This sequence joins TRBV7-9 and TRBJ2-3; 8 bases are a match to TRBD2. The CDR3 spans 16 residues. The V gene end was trimmed by 5 bases and the J gene end by 1 base; junction bases not matched to a gene: 8. The V gene's germline CDR1 is SEHNR and CDR2 FQNEAQ (reference sequence).